This paragraph reports one TCR beta chain. Trimming removed 1 base at V and 0 bases at J, with 9 bases between. Germline CDR1 and CDR2: SGHRS and YFSETQ. The CDR3 covers 15 residues. This sample was taken from a study of shared clonotypes between healthy human individuals. The study separated CD4+ cells into CD45RA+ naive and CD45RA-negative memory subsets. At the deep level, the assay was run. Sequencing was performed with immunoSEQ multiplex PCR; in TCRdb, only in-frame clones are kept and a portion is missing. The sample includes 2 million to 2.5 million clones, approximately 93% of them seen just once.

Material: naive CD4+ T cells from PBMCs. Regarding subset: CD45RA+ positively selected. The source is a man between 18 and 35 years old in good health. Some clones in this sample may be carry-over from other donors' samples. The chain couples TRBV5-1 to TRBJ2-3; D may be TRBD2 (5 bases). The chain's CDR3 is CASSLIGESTDTQYF. The CDR3 DNA is TGCGCCAGCAGCTTGATCGGGGAAAGCACAGATACGCAGTATTTT. Full variable domain (missing parts from reference TRBV5-1 and TRBJ2-3): KAGVTQTPRYLIKTRGQQVTLSCSPISGHRSVSWYQQTPGQGLQFLFEYFSETQRNKGNFPGRFSGRQFSNSRSEMNVSTLELGDSALYLCASSLIGESTDTQYFGPGTRLTVL.